A single sample is the source of the 2 T cell receptor beta chains below, sequenced in a study of cytomegalovirus exposure and HLA in healthy donors. PCR used 60 Vbeta primers and 13 Jbeta primers. Using immunoSEQ multiplex PCR, the repertoire was profiled, and TCRdb retains in-frame clones only, with some absent. The table lists roughly 120,000 clones, 75% to 85% of them singletons. The sequenced material came from PBMCs. All receptors derive from a man younger than 45 in good health and CMV-seropositive.

The V gene is TRBV10-3, the J gene TRBJ1-1; D is possibly TRBD1 (5 bases). V shed 8 bases and J shed 5 bases, with 18 bases lying between them. CDR1 is ENHRY and CDR2 is SYGVKD in the germline V gene. The CDR3 runs 14 residues. CDR3 DNA: TGTGCCATCGGGGCAGATGTGTTCGGAACTGAAGCTTTCTTT. Amino acids: CAIGADVFGTEAFF.

CDR3 sequence reads: CASSLAWDTRDSQYF. The CDR3 nucleotides read TGTGCCAGCAGTTTAGCTTGGGACACCCGAGACAGTCAGTACTTC. This sequence joins TRBV27 and TRBJ2-4; TRBD1 is a possible D gene (6 bases). The CDR3 runs to 15 residues. V was clipped by 2 bases and J by 12 bases, with 20 bases between them. In germline, CDR1 is MNHEY, CDR2 SMNVEV (reference sequence).